The entry below gives a single T cell receptor beta chain sequence along with its context. As yet, its antigen is unknown. This entry is derived from a study of OX40 agonist ivuxolimab in advanced cancers. At the level of the study: Participants averaged roughly 57 years of age (range roughly 23 to 90) and were around 83% male. Three patients had partial responses: one hepatocellular carcinoma, two cutaneous melanoma. The study's findings and limits: Some nonresponders also had low normalized T-cell clonal expansion.

Trimming pared 1 base from V and 1 base from J, leaving 4 bases between. From germline, CDR1 is SGHAT and CDR2 FQNNGV. The CDR3 consists of 13 residues. This table comes from immunoSEQ multiplex PCR, and its TCRdb copy is limited to in-frame clones, with some not included. This table holds 100,000 to 150,000 clones, 85% to 95% found once. This clonotype originated in an adult with an advanced solid tumor such as melanoma, head and neck, liver or kidney cancer. The sequenced sample was CD4+ or CD8+ T cells sorted from blood, obtained in a trial of the OX40 agonist ivuxolimab. The V gene is TRBV11-2, the J gene TRBJ1-1; D is ambiguous. For the CDR3, the DNA is TGTGCCAGCAGCTTAGGGGAGAACACTGAAGCTTTCTTT. As protein: CASSLGENTEAFF.